Shown below are 3 T cell receptor beta chains from a single sample sequenced in a study of blood T cell repertoires in COVID-19. Data came from immunoSEQ multiplex PCR; TCRdb stores just in-frame clones and leaves some out. The table shows about 250,000 clones, with roughly 90% occurring only once. Sequencing used PBMCs or T cells enriched from blood (not recorded which). Receptors were obtained from a woman in her twenties or thirties with acute COVID-19.

The chain carries TRBV18 and TRBJ2-7; 16 bases align to TRBD2. After removal of 0 bases from V and 4 bases from J, the junction contained 6 bases not matched to a gene. CDR3 length equals 18 residues. CDR1 is KGHSH, CDR2 LQKENI, per germline. The CDR3 here is CASSPPAGLAGGPYEQYF. The CDR3 DNA is TGTGCCAGCTCACCACCCGCGGGACTAGCGGGAGGGCCGTACGAGCAGTACTTC. Based on the CDR3 plus reference TRBV18 and TRBJ2-7, the full variable domain is NAGVMQNPRHLVRRRGQEARLRCSPMKGHSHVYWYRQLPEEGLKFMVYLQKENIIDESGMPKERFSAEFPKEGPSILRIQQVVRGDSAAYFCASSPPAGLAGGPYEQYFGPGTRLTVT.

For this clone: The sample carries other DNA sequences with the same CDR3. J is TRBJ1-1 and V is TRBV11-2; the D gene is possibly TRBD1 (6 bases). The length of the CDR3 is 13 residues. V lost 3 bases, J lost 1 base, and 6 bases lay in between. The V gene's germline CDR1 is SGHAT and CDR2 FQNNGV. The CDR3 sequence: CASSLDRNTEAFF. In DNA form, the CDR3 reads TGTGCCAGCAGCTTGGACAGGAACACTGAAGCTTTCTTT.

The gene calls are TRBV4-3 and TRBJ2-7; TRBD2 aligns across 10 bases. Germline CDR1 LGHNA, CDR2 YSLEER. The CDR3 loop spans 15 amino acids. Trimming removed 1 base from V and 6 bases from J; junction bases left unmatched: 6. Here the CDR3 reads CASSQAWVAGGEQYF. CDR3 coding DNA: TGCGCCAGCAGCCAAGCGTGGGTAGCGGGAGGCGAGCAGTACTTC.